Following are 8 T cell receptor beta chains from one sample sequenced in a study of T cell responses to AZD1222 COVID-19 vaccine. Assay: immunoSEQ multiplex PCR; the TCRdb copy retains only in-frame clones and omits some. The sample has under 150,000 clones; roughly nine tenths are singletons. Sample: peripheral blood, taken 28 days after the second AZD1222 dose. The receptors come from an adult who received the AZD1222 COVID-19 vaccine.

The CDR3 loop reads CASSLPHYEQYF. The CDR3 bases are TGTGCCAGCAGCCTCCCCCACTACGAGCAGTACTTC. The genes are TRBV6-5 and TRBJ2-7; D gene unclear. In germline, CDR1 is MNHEY, CDR2 SVGAGI. This CDR3 spans 12 amino acids. The germline V and J ends were trimmed by 6 bases and 3 bases, with 9 bases remaining between them.

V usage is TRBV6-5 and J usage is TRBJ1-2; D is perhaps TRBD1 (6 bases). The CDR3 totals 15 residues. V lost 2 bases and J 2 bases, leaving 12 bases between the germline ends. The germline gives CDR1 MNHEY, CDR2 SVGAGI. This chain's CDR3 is CASSYRGARNYGYTF. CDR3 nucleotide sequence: TGTGCCAGCAGTTACCGGGGGGCGAGAAACTATGGCTACACCTTC.

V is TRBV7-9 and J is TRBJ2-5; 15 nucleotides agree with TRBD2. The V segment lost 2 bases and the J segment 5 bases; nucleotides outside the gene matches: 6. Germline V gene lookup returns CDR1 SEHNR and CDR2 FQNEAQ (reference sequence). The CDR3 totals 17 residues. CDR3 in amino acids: CASSLRGLAGGMETQYF. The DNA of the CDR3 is TGTGCCAGCAGCTTAAGGGGACTAGCGGGAGGAATGGAGACCCAGTACTTC. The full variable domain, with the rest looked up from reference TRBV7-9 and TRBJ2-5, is DTGVSQNPRHKITKRGQNVTFRCDPISEHNRLYWYRQTLGQGPEFLTYFQNEAQLEKSRLLSDRFSAERPKGSFSTLEIQRTEQGDSAMYLCASSLRGLAGGMETQYFGPGTRLLVL.

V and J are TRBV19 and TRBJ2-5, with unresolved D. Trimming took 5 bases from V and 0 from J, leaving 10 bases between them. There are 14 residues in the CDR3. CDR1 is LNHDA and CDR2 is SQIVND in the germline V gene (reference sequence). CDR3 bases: TGTGCCAGTAGTCCCCGACGGTACCAAGAGACCCAGTACTTC. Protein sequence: CASSPRRYQETQYF.

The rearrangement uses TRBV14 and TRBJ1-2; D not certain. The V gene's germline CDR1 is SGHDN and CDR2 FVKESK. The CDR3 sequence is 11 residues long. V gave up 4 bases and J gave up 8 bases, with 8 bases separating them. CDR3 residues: CASSPGSGYTF. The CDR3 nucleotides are TGTGCCAGCAGCCCCGGGAGCGGCTACACCTTC.

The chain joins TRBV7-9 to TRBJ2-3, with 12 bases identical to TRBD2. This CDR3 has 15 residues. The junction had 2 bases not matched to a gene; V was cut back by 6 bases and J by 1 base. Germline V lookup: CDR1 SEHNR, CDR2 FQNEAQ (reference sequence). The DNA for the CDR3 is TGTGCCAGCAGTGGGACTAGCGGGCGCACAGATACGCAGTATTTT. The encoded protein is CASSGTSGRTDTQYF.

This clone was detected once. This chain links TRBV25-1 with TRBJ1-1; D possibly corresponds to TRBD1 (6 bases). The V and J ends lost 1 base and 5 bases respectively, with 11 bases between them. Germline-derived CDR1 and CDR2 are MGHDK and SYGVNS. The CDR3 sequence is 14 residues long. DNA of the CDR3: TGTGCCAGCAGTGAATGGGGGGCGAGGACTGAAGCTTTCTTT. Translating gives CASSEWGARTEAFF.

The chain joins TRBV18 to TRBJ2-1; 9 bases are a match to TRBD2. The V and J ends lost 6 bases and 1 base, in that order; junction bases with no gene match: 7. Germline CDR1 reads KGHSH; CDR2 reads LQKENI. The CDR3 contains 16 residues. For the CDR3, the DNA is TGTGCCAGCTCGCTCACTAGCGGGCGTTCCTACAATGAGCAGTTCTTC. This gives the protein CASSLTSGRSYNEQFF.